The sequence of this TCR beta chain was determined in a study of blood T cell repertoires in COVID-19. In the source study's methods: Cell counts per sample came from amplifying reference gene primers. TCRdb's table, derived via immunoSEQ multiplex PCR, lists solely in-frame clones and lacks some. The V and J calls and the clone size are those of that table, but D and trimming were determined from the DNA. This sample has around 99,000 clones, with more than 65% found just once. CDR1 and CDR2 (germline): SEHNR, FQNEAQ (reference sequence). The CDR3 spans 15 residues. The germline V and J ends were trimmed by 2 bases and 1 base, with 8 bases remaining between them.

The specimen sequenced was peripheral blood. This receptor was identified in a woman aged 80 or over with active or convalescent COVID-19. The chain couples TRBV7-9 to TRBJ2-2; D is unresolved. CDR3 sequence: CASSLIPLNTGELFF. CDR3 nucleotide sequence: TGTGCCAGCAGCTTAATTCCCTTGAACACCGGGGAGCTGTTTTTT.